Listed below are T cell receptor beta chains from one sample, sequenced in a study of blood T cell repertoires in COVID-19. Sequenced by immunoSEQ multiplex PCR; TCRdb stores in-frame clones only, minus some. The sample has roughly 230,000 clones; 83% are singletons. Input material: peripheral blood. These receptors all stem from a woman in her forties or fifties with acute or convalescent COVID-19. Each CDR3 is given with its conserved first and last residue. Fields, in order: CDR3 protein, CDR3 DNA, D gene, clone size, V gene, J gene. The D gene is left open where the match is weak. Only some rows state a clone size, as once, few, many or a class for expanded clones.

CATSIGQGEGYEQYF,TGTGCCACCAGCATCGGACAGGGGGAGGGGTACGAGCAGTACTTC,TRBD1,NA,TRBV15,TRBJ2-7
CASSRAGSSYNEQFF,TGCGCCAGCAGCCGCGCCGGGAGCTCCTACAATGAGCAGTTCTTC,NA,NA,TRBV4-1,TRBJ2-1
CASSSQNRDSQYF,TGTGCCAGCAGCTCCCAGAACCGGGACAGCCAGTACTTC,TRBD1,NA,TRBV5-6,TRBJ2-5
CASSPGRWDRGKQPQHF,TGTGCCAGCAGCCCGGGGCGGTGGGACAGGGGAAAACAGCCCCAGCATTTT,TRBD1,NA,TRBV7-9,TRBJ1-5
CATSDLLLWQGNYGYTF,TGTGCCACCAGTGATTTACTTCTTTGGCAGGGAAACTATGGCTACACCTTC,NA,NA,TRBV24-1,TRBJ1-2
CASSKDRQANYGYTF,TGTGCCAGCTCAAAGGACAGGCAAGCTAACTATGGCTACACCTTC,TRBD1,NA,TRBV18,TRBJ1-2
CAGSRQGAREQFF,TGTGCCGGCAGTCGACAGGGGGCCCGGGAGCAGTTCTTC,TRBD1,NA,TRBV6-6,TRBJ2-1
CASSLSGSRDADTQYF,TGTGCCAGCAGTTTGAGCGGAAGTAGGGATGCAGATACGCAGTATTTT,NA,NA,TRBV28,TRBJ2-3
CASSLVADQETQYF,TGTGCCAGCAGCTTGGTGGCCGACCAAGAGACCCAGTACTTC,NA,NA,TRBV5-5,TRBJ2-5
CASSGGWNYGYTF,TGTGCCAGCAGTGGAGGGTGGAACTATGGCTACACCTTC,NA,few,TRBV2,TRBJ1-2
CASSETRTGNTIYF,TGTGCCAGCAGTGAGACAAGAACTGGAAACACCATATATTTT,NA,NA,TRBV2,TRBJ1-3
CASSTRTSSGNTIYF,TGTGCCAGCAGCACACGGACAAGCTCTGGAAACACCATATATTTT,NA,NA,TRBV7-2,TRBJ1-3
CAISEPGQGNEKLFF,TGTGCCATCAGTGAGCCCGGACAGGGGAATGAAAAACTGTTTTTT,TRBD1,NA,TRBV10-3,TRBJ1-4
CASSSVVVAGDTQYF,TGTGCCAGCAGCTCCGTGGTTGTTGCGGGAGATACGCAGTATTTT,NA,NA,TRBV11-2,TRBJ2-3
CASGVTGTDTQYF,TGTGCTAGTGGTGTAACAGGCACAGATACGCAGTATTTT,NA,NA,TRBV12-5,TRBJ2-3
CARSPLRLPHGTDTQYF,TGTGCCAGAAGCCCGCTTAGACTACCACACGGCACAGATACGCAGTATTTT,NA,NA,TRBV5-3,TRBJ2-3
CASSGREREYNEQFF,TGTGCCAGCAGCGGGCGGGAGAGGGAATACAATGAGCAGTTCTTC,TRBD2,NA,TRBV5-4,TRBJ2-1
CASSLRGQGNYGYTF,TGTGCCAGCAGCTTACGTGGACAGGGTAACTATGGCTACACCTTC,TRBD1,many,TRBV5-4,TRBJ1-2
CASKRGGSNEQFF,TGCGCCAGCAAGCGGGGGGGCAGCAATGAGCAGTTCTTC,TRBD2,NA,TRBV10-2,TRBJ2-1
CASSLSVGRGADTQYF,TGTGCCAGCAGCTTAAGCGTGGGCAGGGGCGCAGATACGCAGTATTTT,NA,NA,TRBV7-6,TRBJ2-3
CASSQDRHYGYTF,TGTGCCAGCAGCCAGGACAGACACTATGGCTACACCTTC,NA,once,TRBV27,TRBJ1-2
CASIQGQVQPQHF,TGTGCCAGCATACAGGGCCAGGTCCAGCCCCAGCATTTT,NA,few,TRBV6-5,TRBJ1-5
CASSLGQGSGANVLTF,TGCGCCAGCAGCTTAGGACAGGGCTCTGGGGCCAACGTCCTGACTTTC,TRBD1,few,TRBV4-1,TRBJ2-6
CASSPAGSRSPLHF,TGTGCCAGCAGCCCGGCGGGCTCTAGGTCACCCCTCCACTTT,NA,NA,TRBV11-1,TRBJ1-6
CASSRDKGLGYTF,TGTGCCAGCAGCCGGGACAAGGGGTTAGGCTACACCTTC,NA,once,TRBV7-2,TRBJ1-2
CASSLVAGLNEQFF,TGTGCCAGCAGCTTAGTAGCGGGGCTCAATGAGCAGTTCTTC,TRBD2,NA,TRBV7-6,TRBJ2-1
CASSQERTHRGVYGYTF,TGCGCCAGCAGCCAAGAAAGAACCCACAGGGGGGTCTATGGCTACACCTTC,TRBD1,NA,TRBV4-3,TRBJ1-2
CASSKSYEQYF,TGCGCCAGCAGTAAGAGTTACGAGCAGTACTTC,NA,once,TRBV10-2,TRBJ2-7
CASSLQMSEKLFF,TGCGCCAGCAGCTTGCAAATGTCTGAAAAACTGTTTTTT,NA,NA,TRBV5-1,TRBJ1-4
CATSDDAGTPKQYF,TGTGCCACCAGTGATGATGCCGGGACTCCGAAACAGTATTTT,NA,NA,TRBV24-1,TRBJ2-3
CASSYSGGNEQYF,TGTGCCAGCAGTTACTCGGGAGGAAACGAGCAGTACTTC,NA,few,TRBV6-5,TRBJ2-7
CASSEVQDTQYF,TGTGCCAGCAGTGAAGTTCAAGATACGCAGTATTTT,NA,NA,TRBV6-1,TRBJ2-3
CASTPFGAQGNTIYF,TGTGCCAGCACCCCCTTTGGGGCGCAGGGAAACACCATATATTTT,NA,NA,TRBV7-9,TRBJ1-3
CASSLTSGRQETQYF,TGTGCCAGCAGCTTGACTAGCGGGCGCCAAGAGACCCAGTACTTC,TRBD2,NA,TRBV7-8,TRBJ2-5
CASSLYLSHEQYF,TGTGCCAGCAGTTTATACCTAAGCCACGAGCAGTACTTC,NA,NA,TRBV27,TRBJ2-7
CASSPRDRSGANVLTF,TGCGCCAGCAGCCCTAGGGACAGGTCTGGGGCCAACGTCCTGACTTTC,TRBD1,NA,TRBV5-1,TRBJ2-6
CASSEPREQYF,TGTGCCAGCAGTGAACCGAGGGAGCAGTACTTC,NA,NA,TRBV6-1,TRBJ2-7
CASSPNYEQYF,TGTGCCAGCAGCCCAAACTACGAGCAGTACTTC,NA,NA,TRBV7-2,TRBJ2-7
CASSSTGLGQFF,TGTGCCAGCAGTTCGACAGGCTTGGGGCAGTTCTTC,NA,NA,TRBV6-6,TRBJ2-1
CASSYSGTGITDTQYF,TGTGCCAGCAGTTACTCCGGGACAGGGATCACAGATACGCAGTATTTT,TRBD1,NA,TRBV6-2/TRBV6-3,TRBJ2-3
CASSELQGTNSPLHF,TGTGCCAGCAGCGAACTACAGGGGACTAATTCACCCCTCCACTTT,TRBD1,few,TRBV9,TRBJ1-6
CASSKDRDTGELFF,TGTGCCAGTAGTAAGGACAGGGACACCGGGGAGCTGTTTTTT,TRBD1,NA,TRBV19,TRBJ2-2
CASSLGQSNTEAFF,TGTGCCAGCAGCTTAGGACAGTCGAACACTGAAGCTTTCTTT,NA,NA,TRBV11-2,TRBJ1-1
CASSRDRNQPQHF,TGTGCCAGTAGTAGAGACAGGAATCAGCCCCAGCATTTT,NA,NA,TRBV19,TRBJ1-5
CASSPGTPPNTEAFF,TGTGCCAGCTCACCTGGGACACCACCGAACACTGAAGCTTTCTTT,NA,NA,TRBV18,TRBJ1-1
CASREGGLNEKLFF,TGTGCCAGCAGGGAAGGGGGCCTTAATGAAAAACTGTTTTTT,TRBD1,NA,TRBV2,TRBJ1-4
CASSLPTRSGELFF,TGTGCCAGCAGCTTACCCACTCGGAGCGGGGAGCTGTTTTTT,NA,NA,TRBV7-2,TRBJ2-2
CASSQGASGNTIYF,TGTGCCAGCAGTCAGGGGGCCTCTGGAAACACCATATATTTT,TRBD1,once,TRBV11-2,TRBJ1-3
CASSLAPDTQYF,TGTGCCAGCAGCTTGGCCCCGGATACGCAGTATTTT,NA,NA,TRBV5-8,TRBJ2-3
CASSLGQGTYEQYF,TGTGCCAGCAGCTTAGGACAGGGAACCTACGAGCAGTACTTC,TRBD1,NA,TRBV7-6,TRBJ2-7
CASSLALQGDQNTEAFF,TGTGCCAGCAGCTTGGCCCTTCAGGGGGATCAGAACACTGAAGCTTTCTTT,TRBD1,many,TRBV5-8,TRBJ1-1
CASSPQSYTEAFF,TGTGCCAGCTCACCGCAGTCCTACACTGAAGCTTTCTTT,NA,NA,TRBV18,TRBJ1-1
CAISESKVAAQETQYF,TGTGCCATCAGTGAGTCGAAGGTAGCAGCACAAGAGACCCAGTACTTC,NA,NA,TRBV10-3,TRBJ2-5
CASSRDISYEQYF,TGTGCCAGCAGCCGAGACATATCCTACGAGCAGTACTTC,NA,NA,TRBV5-4,TRBJ2-7
CASSSPMSGSNTGELFF,TGCGCCAGCAGCTCCCCTATGAGTGGTTCGAACACCGGGGAGCTGTTTTTT,NA,NA,TRBV4-1,TRBJ2-2
CASSNTGPPPNEQFF,TGTGCCAGCAGTAATACAGGGCCCCCCCCGAATGAGCAGTTCTTC,NA,NA,TRBV6-6,TRBJ2-1
CASSWTGLDTQYF,TGTGCCAGCAGTTGGACTGGGTTGGATACGCAGTATTTT,NA,NA,TRBV6-2/TRBV6-3,TRBJ2-3
CAIRGDREGGELFF,TGTGCCATCAGGGGGGACAGGGAAGGCGGGGAGCTGTTTTTT,TRBD1,NA,TRBV10-3,TRBJ2-2
CASTNTGGAETQYF,TGCGCCAGCACCAATACAGGGGGCGCGGAGACCCAGTACTTC,TRBD1,NA,TRBV5-1,TRBJ2-5